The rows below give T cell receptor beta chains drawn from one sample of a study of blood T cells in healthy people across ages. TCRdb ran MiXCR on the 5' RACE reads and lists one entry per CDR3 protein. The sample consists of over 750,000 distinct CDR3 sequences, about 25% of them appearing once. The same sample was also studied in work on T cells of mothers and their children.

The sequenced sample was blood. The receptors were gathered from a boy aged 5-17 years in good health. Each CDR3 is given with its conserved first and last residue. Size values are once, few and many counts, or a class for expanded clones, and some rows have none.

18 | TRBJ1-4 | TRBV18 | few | CASSPSEETGYNAEKLFF
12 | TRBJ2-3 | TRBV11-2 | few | CASSLADSTQYF
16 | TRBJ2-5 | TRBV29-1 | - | CSVEDTGLAVQETQYF
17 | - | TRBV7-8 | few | CASSLRVGGGAYNEQFF
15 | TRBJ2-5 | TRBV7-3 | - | CASSSNPGHLETQYF
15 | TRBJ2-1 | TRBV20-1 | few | CSATQGRGLLGEQFF
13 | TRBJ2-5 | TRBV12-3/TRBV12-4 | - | CASSLDGEETQYF
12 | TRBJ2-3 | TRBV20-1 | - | CSARGRTDTQYF
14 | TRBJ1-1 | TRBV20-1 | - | CSAREGQLNTEAFF
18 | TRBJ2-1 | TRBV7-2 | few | CASSQRRTSGRSYNEQFF
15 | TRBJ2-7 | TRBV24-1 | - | CATSDTSGIAYEQYF
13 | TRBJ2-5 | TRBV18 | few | CASSPQDKGMQYF
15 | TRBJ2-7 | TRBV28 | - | CASSPPDRSSYEQYF
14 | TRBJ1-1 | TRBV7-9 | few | CASNIDRGNTEAFF
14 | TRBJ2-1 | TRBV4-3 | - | CASSLGTADNEQFF
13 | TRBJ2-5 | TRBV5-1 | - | CASSLDSMETQYF
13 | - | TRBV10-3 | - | CAISGDSPYEQYF
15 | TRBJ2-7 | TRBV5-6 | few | CASRDIAGGPGEQYF
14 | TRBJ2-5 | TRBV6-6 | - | CASTPREPQETQYF
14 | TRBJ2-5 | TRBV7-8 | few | CASSPAGGGETQYF
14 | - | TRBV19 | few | CASSPGFLSYEQYF
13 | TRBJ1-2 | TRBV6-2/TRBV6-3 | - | CASSLMENYGYTF
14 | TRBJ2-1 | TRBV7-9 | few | CASSWGSNLNEQFF
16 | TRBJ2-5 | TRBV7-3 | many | CASSPGQRGPQETQYF
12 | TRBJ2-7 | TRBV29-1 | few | CSGIDGSYEQYF
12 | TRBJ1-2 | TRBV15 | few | CATSRQNYGYTF
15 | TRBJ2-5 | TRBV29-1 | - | CSVEPASDNQETQYF
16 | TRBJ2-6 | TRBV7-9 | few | CASSLVSPTGANVLTF
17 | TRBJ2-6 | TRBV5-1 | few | CASSSGQGAAGANVLTF